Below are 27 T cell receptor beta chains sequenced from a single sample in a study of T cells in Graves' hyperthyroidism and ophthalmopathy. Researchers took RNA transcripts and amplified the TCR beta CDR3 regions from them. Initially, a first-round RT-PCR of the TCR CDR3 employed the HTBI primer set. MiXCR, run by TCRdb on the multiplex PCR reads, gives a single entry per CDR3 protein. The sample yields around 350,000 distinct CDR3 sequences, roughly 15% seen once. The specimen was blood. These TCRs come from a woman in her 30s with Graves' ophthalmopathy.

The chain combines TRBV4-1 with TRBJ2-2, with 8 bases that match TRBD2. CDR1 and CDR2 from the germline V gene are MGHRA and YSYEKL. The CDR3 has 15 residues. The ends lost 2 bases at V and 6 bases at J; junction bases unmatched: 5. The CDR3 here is CASSQFLGGAGELFF. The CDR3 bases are TGCGCCAGCAGCCAATTCCTCGGGGGGGCCGGGGAGCTGTTTTTT.

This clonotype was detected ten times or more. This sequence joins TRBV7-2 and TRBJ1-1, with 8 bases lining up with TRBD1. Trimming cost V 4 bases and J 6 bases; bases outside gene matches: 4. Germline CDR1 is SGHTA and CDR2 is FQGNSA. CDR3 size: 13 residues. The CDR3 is CASSSDRGAEAFF. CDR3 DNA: TGTGCCAGCAGCTCAGACAGGGGCGCTGAAGCTTTCTTT.

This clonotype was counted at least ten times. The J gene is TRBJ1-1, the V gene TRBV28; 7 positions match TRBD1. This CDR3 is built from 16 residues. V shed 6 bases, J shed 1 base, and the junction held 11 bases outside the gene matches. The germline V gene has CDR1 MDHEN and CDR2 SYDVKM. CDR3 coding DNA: TGTGCCAGCAGGAGAGCAGGGGGAAGGGGGAACACTGAAGCTTTCTTT. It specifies CASRRAGGRGNTEAFF.

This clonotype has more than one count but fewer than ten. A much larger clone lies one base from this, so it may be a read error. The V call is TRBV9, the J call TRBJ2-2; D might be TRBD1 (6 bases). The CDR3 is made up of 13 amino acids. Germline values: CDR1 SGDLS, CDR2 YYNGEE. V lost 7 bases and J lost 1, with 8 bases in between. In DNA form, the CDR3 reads TGTGCCAGCGGGGGACAGAACACCGGGGAGCTGTTTTTT. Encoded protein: CASGGQNTGELFF.

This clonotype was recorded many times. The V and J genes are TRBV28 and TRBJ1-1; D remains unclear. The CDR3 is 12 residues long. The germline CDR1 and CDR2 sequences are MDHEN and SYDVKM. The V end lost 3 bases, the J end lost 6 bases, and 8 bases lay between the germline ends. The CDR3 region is CASSLRVSEAFF. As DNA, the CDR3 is TGTGCCAGCAGTTTGAGGGTCTCTGAAGCTTTCTTT. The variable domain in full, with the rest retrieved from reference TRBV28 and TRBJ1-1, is DVKVTQSSRYLVKRTGEKVFLECVQDMDHENMFWYRQDPGLGLRLIYFSYDVKMKEKGDIPEGYSVSREKKERFSLILESASTNQTSMYLCASSLRVSEAFFGQGTRLTVV.

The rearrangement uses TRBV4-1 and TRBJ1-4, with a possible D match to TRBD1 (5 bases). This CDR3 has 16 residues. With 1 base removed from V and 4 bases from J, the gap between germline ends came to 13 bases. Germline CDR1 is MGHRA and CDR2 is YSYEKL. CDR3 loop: CASSQGMGRINEKLFF. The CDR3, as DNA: TGCGCCAGCAGCCAAGGTATGGGACGGATTAATGAAAAACTGTTTTTT.

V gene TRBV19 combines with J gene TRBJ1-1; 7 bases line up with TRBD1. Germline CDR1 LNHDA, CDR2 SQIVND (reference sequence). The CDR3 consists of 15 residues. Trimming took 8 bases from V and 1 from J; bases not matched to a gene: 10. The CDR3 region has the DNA TGTGCCAGTCATCAAGGGGGCCCAAGGAACACTGAAGCTTTCTTT. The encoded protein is CASHQGGPRNTEAFF.

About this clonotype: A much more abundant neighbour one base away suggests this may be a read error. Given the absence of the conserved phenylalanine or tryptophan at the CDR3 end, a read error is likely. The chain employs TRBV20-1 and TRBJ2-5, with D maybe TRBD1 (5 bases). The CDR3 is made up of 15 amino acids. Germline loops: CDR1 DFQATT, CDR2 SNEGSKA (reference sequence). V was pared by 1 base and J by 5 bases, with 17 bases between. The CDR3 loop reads CSARGGSDTRETQYS. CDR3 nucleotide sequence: TGCAGTGCTAGAGGAGGCTCGGACACCAGGGAGACCCAGTACTCC.

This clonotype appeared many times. The CDR3 DNA reads TGCAGTGCTAGTCCCGGGGCTCGCCAGCCCCAGCATTTT. Protein product: CSASPGARQPQHF. The chain joins TRBV20-1 to TRBJ1-5, with D possibly TRBD1 on 5 matching bases. This CDR3 spans 13 amino acids. V dropped 3 bases and J dropped 7 bases, with 13 bases sitting between them. CDR1 and CDR2 from the germline V gene are DFQATT and SNEGSKA (reference sequence).

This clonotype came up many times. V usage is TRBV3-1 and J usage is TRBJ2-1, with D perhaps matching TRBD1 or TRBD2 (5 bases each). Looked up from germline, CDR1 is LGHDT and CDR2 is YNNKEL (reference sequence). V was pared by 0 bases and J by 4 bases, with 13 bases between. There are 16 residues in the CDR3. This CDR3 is CASSQDLGTRYNEQFF. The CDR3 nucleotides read TGTGCCAGCAGCCAAGATCTGGGGACGCGGTACAATGAGCAGTTCTTC.

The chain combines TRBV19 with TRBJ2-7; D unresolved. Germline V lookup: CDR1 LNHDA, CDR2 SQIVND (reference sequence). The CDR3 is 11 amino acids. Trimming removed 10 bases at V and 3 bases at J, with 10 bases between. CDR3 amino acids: CATHNNYEQYF. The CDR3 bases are TGTGCCACGCACAACAACTACGAGCAGTACTTC.

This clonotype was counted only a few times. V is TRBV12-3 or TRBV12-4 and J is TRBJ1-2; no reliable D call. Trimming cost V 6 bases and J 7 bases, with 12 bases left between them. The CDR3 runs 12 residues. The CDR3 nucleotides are TGTGCCAGCAGCCCCCCCCGAGGTGGCTACACCTTC. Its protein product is CASSPPRGGYTF.

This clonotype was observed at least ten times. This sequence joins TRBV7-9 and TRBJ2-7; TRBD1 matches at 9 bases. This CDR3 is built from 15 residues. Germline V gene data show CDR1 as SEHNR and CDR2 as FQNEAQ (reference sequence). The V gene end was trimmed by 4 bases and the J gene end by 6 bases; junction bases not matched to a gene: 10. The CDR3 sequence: CASSSWTGAGAEQYF. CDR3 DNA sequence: TGTGCCAGCAGCTCCTGGACAGGGGCAGGGGCCGAGCAGTACTTC.

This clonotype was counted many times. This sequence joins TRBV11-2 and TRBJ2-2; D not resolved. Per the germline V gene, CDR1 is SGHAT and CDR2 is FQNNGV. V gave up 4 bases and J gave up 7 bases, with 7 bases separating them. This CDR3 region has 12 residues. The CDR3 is CASSYQGGELFF. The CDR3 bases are TGTGCCAGCAGCTACCAAGGCGGGGAGCTGTTTTTT.

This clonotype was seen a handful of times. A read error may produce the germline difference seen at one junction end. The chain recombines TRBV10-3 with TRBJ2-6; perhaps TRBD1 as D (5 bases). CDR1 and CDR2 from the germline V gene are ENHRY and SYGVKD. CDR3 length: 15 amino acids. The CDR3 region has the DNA TGTGCCATCAGTTTGACATTCTCTGGGGCCAACGTCCTGATTTTC. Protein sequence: CAISLTFSGANVLIF.

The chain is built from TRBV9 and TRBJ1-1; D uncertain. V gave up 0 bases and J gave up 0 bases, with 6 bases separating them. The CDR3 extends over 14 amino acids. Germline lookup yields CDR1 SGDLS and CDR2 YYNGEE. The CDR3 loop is CASSVAPLNTEAFF. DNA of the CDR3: TGTGCCAGCAGCGTAGCACCCCTGAACACTGAAGCTTTCTTT.

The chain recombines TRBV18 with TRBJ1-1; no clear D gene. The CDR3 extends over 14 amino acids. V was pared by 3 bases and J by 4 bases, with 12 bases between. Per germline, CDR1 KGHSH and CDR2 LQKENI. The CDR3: CASSPLGVGTEAFF. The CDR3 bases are TGTGCCAGCTCACCCTTAGGCGTGGGCACTGAAGCTTTCTTT. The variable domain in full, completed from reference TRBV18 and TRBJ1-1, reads NAGVMQNPRHLVRRRGQEARLRCSPMKGHSHVYWYRQLPEEGLKFMVYLQKENIIDESGMPKERFSAEFPKEGPSILRIQQVVRGDSAAYFCASSPLGVGTEAFFGQGTRLTVV.

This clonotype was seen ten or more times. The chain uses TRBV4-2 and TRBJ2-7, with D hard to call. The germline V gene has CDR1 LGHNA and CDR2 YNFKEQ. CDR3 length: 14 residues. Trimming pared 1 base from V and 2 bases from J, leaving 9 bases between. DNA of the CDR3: TGTGCCAGCAGCCAAGTCCTGAACCCCTACGAGCAGTACTTC. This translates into CASSQVLNPYEQYF.

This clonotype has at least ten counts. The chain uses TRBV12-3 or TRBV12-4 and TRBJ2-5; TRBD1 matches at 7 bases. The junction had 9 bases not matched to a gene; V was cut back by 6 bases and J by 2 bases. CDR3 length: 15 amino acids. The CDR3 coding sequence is TGTGCCAGCAGACAGAAGGGACAGCTACAAGAGACCCAGTACTTC. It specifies CASRQKGQLQETQYF.

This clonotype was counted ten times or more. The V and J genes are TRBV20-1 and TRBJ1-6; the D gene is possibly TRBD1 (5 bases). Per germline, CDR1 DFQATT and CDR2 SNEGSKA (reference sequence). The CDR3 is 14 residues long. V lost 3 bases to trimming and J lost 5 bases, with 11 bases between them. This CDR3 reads CSASGTPNNSPLHF. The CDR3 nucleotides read TGCAGTGCTAGCGGGACTCCGAATAATTCACCCCTCCACTTT.

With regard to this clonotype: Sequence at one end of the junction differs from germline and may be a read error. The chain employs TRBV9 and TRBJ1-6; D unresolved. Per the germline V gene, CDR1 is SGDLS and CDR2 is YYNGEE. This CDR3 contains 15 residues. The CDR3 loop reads CASSVGDSYNSPLDF. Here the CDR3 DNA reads TGTGCCAGCAGCGTAGGGGATTCCTATAATTCACCCCTCGACTTT.

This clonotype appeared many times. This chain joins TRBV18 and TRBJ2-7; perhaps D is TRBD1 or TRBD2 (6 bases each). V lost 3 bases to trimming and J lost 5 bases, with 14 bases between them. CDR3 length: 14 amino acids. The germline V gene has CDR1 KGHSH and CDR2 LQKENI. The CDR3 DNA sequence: TGTGCCAGCTCACCCGCTTTAGGGGGGAACGAGCAGTACTTC. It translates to CASSPALGGNEQYF.

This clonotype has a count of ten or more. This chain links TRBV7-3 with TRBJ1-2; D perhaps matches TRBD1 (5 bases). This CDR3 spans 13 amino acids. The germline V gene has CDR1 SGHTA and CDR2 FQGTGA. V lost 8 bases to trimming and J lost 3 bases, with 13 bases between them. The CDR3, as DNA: TGTGCCAGCGGGGCCCCGGGTGACTATGGCTACACCTTC. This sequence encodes CASGAPGDYGYTF.

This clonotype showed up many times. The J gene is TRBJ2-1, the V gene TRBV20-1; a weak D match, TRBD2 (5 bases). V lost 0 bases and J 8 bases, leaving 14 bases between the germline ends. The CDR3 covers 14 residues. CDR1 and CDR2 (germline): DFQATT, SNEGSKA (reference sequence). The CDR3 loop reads CSARELGRADEQFF. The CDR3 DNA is TGCAGTGCTAGAGAACTAGGACGGGCGGATGAGCAGTTCTTC.

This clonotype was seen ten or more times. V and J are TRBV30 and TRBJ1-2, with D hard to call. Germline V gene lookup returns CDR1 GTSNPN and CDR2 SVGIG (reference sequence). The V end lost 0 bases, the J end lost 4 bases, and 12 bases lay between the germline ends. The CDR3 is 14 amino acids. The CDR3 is CAWSVSRGTYGYTF. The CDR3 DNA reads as TGTGCCTGGAGTGTTAGTCGGGGAACCTATGGCTACACCTTC.

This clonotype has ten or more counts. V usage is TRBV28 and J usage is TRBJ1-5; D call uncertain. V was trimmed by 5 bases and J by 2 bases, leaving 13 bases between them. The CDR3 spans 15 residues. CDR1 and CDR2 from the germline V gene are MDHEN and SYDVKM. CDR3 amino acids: CASSGRREGNQPQHF. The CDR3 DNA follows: TGTGCCAGCAGTGGGCGGAGGGAGGGCAATCAGCCCCAGCATTTT.

CDR3: CSVLDRVFGYTF. The CDR3 DNA reads TGCAGCGTTCTCGACAGGGTGTTTGGCTACACCTTC. This sequence joins TRBV29-1 and TRBJ1-2, with 7 bases fitting TRBD1. Germline values: CDR1 SQVTM, CDR2 ANQGSEA. Trimming removed 5 bases from V and 7 bases from J; junction bases left unmatched: 7. This CDR3 comprises 12 residues.